The 22 T cell receptor beta chains below come from one sample, sequenced in a study of neurological immune-mediated disorders (dated by TCRdb to the late 2010s). Libraries were built with 5' RACE. Instrument used: Illumina HiSeq 2500. TCRdb reanalyzed the raw reads on its own, using fastp at Q25 for trimming and MiXCR for clone calling, and kept in-frame beta chains. Each entry is one CDR3 protein sequence, shown with its most common DNA and genes. The sample data list about 40,000 distinct CDR3 sequences, and 2% to 3% of these were observed just once. Approximately 2.4% of the sample rests with the top ten. Sequencing was carried out using PBMCs. The receptors come from a man aged 50 or older with multiple sclerosis.

This clonotype is medium-sized in the sample. The CDR3 loop is CASSSLLTGLSYEQYF. The DNA of the CDR3 is TGTGCCAGCAGTTCCCTCCTCACAGGACTCTCCTACGAGCAGTACTTC. V and J are TRBV6-5 and TRBJ2-7; either TRBD1 or TRBD2 may supply D (5 bases each). Trimming took off 4 bases at V and 0 bases at J, with 16 bases between the two ends. The CDR3 is 16 residues long. Germline V gene lookup returns CDR1 MNHEY and CDR2 SVGAGI.

This clonotype was picked up many times. The J gene is TRBJ2-5, the V gene TRBV6-2 or TRBV6-3, with D hard to call. The CDR3 spans 15 residues. Germline lookup yields CDR1 MNHEY and CDR2 SVGEGT. V was clipped by 6 bases and J by 1 base, with 15 bases between them. CDR3 in DNA: TGTGCCAGCAGATCCGATTTAGACCTCCAAGAGACCCAGTACTTC. Translating it yields CASRSDLDLQETQYF.

This clonotype was seen many times. J is TRBJ2-3 and V is TRBV5-1, with 7 bases lining up with TRBD2. The germline V gene encodes CDR1 SGHRS and CDR2 YFSETQ. J lost 4 bases, V lost 4 bases, and 6 bases had no gene match. The CDR3 consists of 14 residues. CDR3 in amino acids: CASSNSRGADTQYF. In DNA, the CDR3 is TGCGCCAGCAGCAACTCCCGGGGGGCAGATACGCAGTATTTT.

In this sample, this clonotype turned up many times. At one boundary the junction diverges from the germline segment, which might be a read error. The chain employs TRBV7-2 and TRBJ1-5, with D maybe TRBD1 (6 bases). Germline CDR1 SGHTA, CDR2 FQGNSA. The CDR3 has 14 residues. This chain's CDR3 is CASSLWAGDQPQNF. The CDR3 nucleotides are TGTGCCAGCAGCTTATGGGCAGGGGATCAGCCCCAGAATTTT.

This clonotype appeared many times. V is TRBV7-2 and J is TRBJ1-1, with TRBD1 identical over 8 bases. With 1 base clipped from V and 5 bases from J, the junction kept 3 bases outside the gene matches. The CDR3 covers 14 residues. Germline CDR1 SGHTA, CDR2 FQGNSA. DNA for the CDR3: TGTGCCAGCAGCTTAGGACAGGGGCTGACTGAAGCTTTCTTT. Its translation is CASSLGQGLTEAFF.

In this sample, this clonotype turned up many times. The rearrangement joins TRBV20-1 to TRBJ1-2; TRBD1 matches 9 bases. The CDR3 covers 13 residues. The germline CDR1 and CDR2 sequences are DFQATT and SNEGSKA (reference sequence). V gave up 6 bases and J gave up 6 bases; unmatched junction bases: 8. CDR3 residues: CSASPGTGNGYTF. Here the CDR3 DNA reads TGCAGTGCCAGTCCCGGGACAGGGAATGGCTACACCTTC.

This clonotype was recorded at least ten times. This chain joins TRBV15 and TRBJ1-2; D gene unclear. CDR1 and CDR2 (germline): LNHNV, YYDKDF (reference sequence). The CDR3 has 14 amino acids. Trimming removed 3 bases at V and 0 bases at J, with 8 bases between. CDR3 nucleotides: TGTGCCACCAGCAGCGACGGGTCTAACTATGGCTACACCTTC. Translating it yields CATSSDGSNYGYTF.

This clonotype showed up many times. The chain joins TRBV24-1 to TRBJ2-5; a weak D match, TRBD2 (7 bases). CDR1 is KGHDR and CDR2 is SFDVKD in the germline V gene. V dropped 0 bases and J dropped 4 bases, with 8 bases sitting between them. This CDR3 comprises 14 residues. The CDR3 nucleotides read TGTGCCACCAGTGATTTGGCGGGGGCAGAGACCCAGTACTTC. As protein: CATSDLAGAETQYF.

This clonotype was recorded at least ten times. The chain has TRBV5-1 and TRBJ2-1; D gene unclear. The CDR3 length is 15 residues. The V and J ends lost 4 bases and 0 bases respectively, with 11 bases between them. The germline V gene has CDR1 SGHRS and CDR2 YFSETQ. CDR3 amino acids: CASSPQGTSYNEQFF. CDR3 in DNA: TGCGCCAGCAGCCCCCAAGGCACCTCCTACAATGAGCAGTTCTTC.

About this clonotype itself: A much bigger clone sits one base away, suggesting this may be a read error. Since the CDR3 does not end with the conserved phenylalanine or tryptophan, this likely comes from a read error. V usage is TRBV10-3 and J usage is TRBJ2-5, with 9 bases that match TRBD1. The CDR3 is made up of 14 amino acids. CDR1 and CDR2 (germline): ENHRY, SYGVKD. Trimming cost V 5 bases and J 1 base; bases outside gene matches: 2. In nucleotides, the CDR3 is TGTGCCATCAGTTCGACAGGGGGCCAAGAGACCCAGTACATC. It is translated as CAISSTGGQETQYI.

The table lists this clonotype with many counts. The genes are TRBV11-2 and TRBJ1-2; a weak D match, TRBD1 (6 bases). This CDR3 spans 14 amino acids. The germline CDR1 and CDR2 sequences are SGHAT and FQNNGV. V shed 3 bases and J shed 4 bases, with 12 bases lying between them. This chain's CDR3 is CASSFDTGTYGYTF. The DNA for the CDR3 is TGTGCCAGCAGCTTCGATACAGGGACCTATGGCTACACCTTC.

V is TRBV7-2 and J is TRBJ1-1; D is unresolved. Germline V CDR1 and CDR2: SGHTA, FQGNSA. V dropped 0 bases and J dropped 1 base, with 6 bases sitting between them. The CDR3 sequence is 14 residues long. This chain's CDR3 is CASSLASGNTEAFF. As DNA, the CDR3 is TGTGCCAGCAGCTTAGCCAGCGGGAACACTGAAGCTTTCTTT.

The sample holds many counts of this clonotype. V usage is TRBV11-2 and J usage is TRBJ2-5; D may be TRBD1 (7 bases). Trimming took 4 bases from V and 5 from J, leaving 17 bases between them. The germline gives CDR1 SGHAT, CDR2 FQNNGV. The CDR3 sequence is 15 residues long. The CDR3: CASSYWTGGTETQYF. The CDR3 nucleotides are TGTGCCAGCAGCTACTGGACAGGCGGGACGGAGACCCAGTACTTC.

Many counts were recorded for this clonotype. The J gene is TRBJ2-7, the V gene TRBV5-1; D remains ambiguous. Trimming left V 0 bases short and J 2 bases short, with 6 bases between. This CDR3 region has 13 residues. Germline CDR1 SGHRS, CDR2 YFSETQ. CDR3: CASSLEQTYEQYF. The CDR3 bases are TGCGCCAGCAGCTTGGAACAGACCTACGAGCAGTACTTC.

This clonotype was detected ten times or more. This rearrangement joins TRBV12-3 or TRBV12-4 to TRBJ1-1; D is unresolved. Trimming pared 3 bases from V and 8 bases from J, leaving 13 bases between. The CDR3 has 13 amino acids. The CDR3 nucleotides read TGTGCCAGCAGTTTGCATGGAGCGAAAGAAGCTTTCTTT. It encodes CASSLHGAKEAFF.

A note on this clonotype: Just one base apart from a much larger clone, this may be a read error. The chain has TRBV5-1 and TRBJ2-5, with D perhaps TRBD1 (6 bases). This CDR3 spans 14 amino acids. Deletions cut 3 bases from V and 3 bases from J, with 12 bases between. Per germline, CDR1 SGHRS and CDR2 YFSETQ. This chain's CDR3 is CASSSGQKEETQYF. The CDR3 nucleotides read TGCGCCAGCAGCTCAGGACAGAAAGAAGAGACCCAGTACTTC.

V gene TRBV25-1 combines with J gene TRBJ1-2, with 7 bases aligning to TRBD1. This CDR3 is built from 13 residues. Germline loops: CDR1 MGHDK, CDR2 SYGVNS. V lost 8 bases, J lost 4 bases, and 7 bases stayed unmatched. CDR3 nucleotide sequence: TGTGCCAGCCTCGGGACAGCCCTCTATGGCTACACCTTC. Translating gives CASLGTALYGYTF.

This clonotype was seen at least ten times. The rearrangement uses TRBV7-6 and TRBJ1-6; 10 nucleotides match TRBD1. The germline V gene has CDR1 SGHVS and CDR2 FNYEAQ. The CDR3 sequence is 18 residues long. The V gene end was trimmed by 5 bases and the J gene end by 11 bases; junction bases not matched to a gene: 18. The CDR3 nucleotides are TGTGCCAGCAGCCCGCCGTCCCGGGACAGGGGCGGTGGGCCACCCCTCCACTTT. This sequence encodes CASSPPSRDRGGGPPLHF.

This clonotype was seen ten or more times. CDR3 sequence reads: CSAITIGDVVGGYTF. In nucleotides, the CDR3 is TGCAGTGCTATTACGATAGGGGATGTAGTTGGTGGCTACACCTTC. The V gene is TRBV20-1, the J gene TRBJ1-2, with D perhaps TRBD1 (5 bases). V lost 4 bases to trimming and J lost 7 bases, with 22 bases between them. The CDR3 totals 15 residues. CDR1 is DFQATT and CDR2 is SNEGSKA in the germline V gene (reference sequence).

This clonotype showed up many times. V gene TRBV18 combines with J gene TRBJ1-4; the D is unclear. V lost 0 bases and J lost 7, with 12 bases in between. Germline CDR1 reads KGHSH; CDR2 reads LQKENI. This CDR3 has 15 amino acids. For the CDR3, the DNA is TGTGCCAGCTCACCACCGGGCCTATCTGGTGAAAAACTGTTTTTT. It encodes CASSPPGLSGEKLFF.

This clonotype was seen at least ten times. The V and J genes are TRBV20-1 and TRBJ2-7; D ambiguous. Trimming stripped 3 bases from V and 2 bases from J, with 17 bases between. CDR1 and CDR2 from the germline V gene are DFQATT and SNEGSKA (reference sequence). There are 15 residues in the CDR3. CDR3 in amino acids: CSASPTPRPAYEQYF. The CDR3 DNA reads as TGCAGTGCTAGTCCGACACCTCGACCGGCCTACGAGCAGTACTTC.

This clonotype has at least ten counts. For the CDR3, the DNA is TGTGCCAGCTCACTAGCGGGGGTTCAAGATACGCAGTATTTT. This codes for CASSLAGVQDTQYF. The gene calls are TRBV18 and TRBJ2-3; TRBD2 agrees at 9 bases. CDR1 and CDR2 (germline): KGHSH, LQKENI. There are 14 residues in the CDR3. Trimming removed 4 bases from V and 5 bases from J; junction bases left unmatched: 4.